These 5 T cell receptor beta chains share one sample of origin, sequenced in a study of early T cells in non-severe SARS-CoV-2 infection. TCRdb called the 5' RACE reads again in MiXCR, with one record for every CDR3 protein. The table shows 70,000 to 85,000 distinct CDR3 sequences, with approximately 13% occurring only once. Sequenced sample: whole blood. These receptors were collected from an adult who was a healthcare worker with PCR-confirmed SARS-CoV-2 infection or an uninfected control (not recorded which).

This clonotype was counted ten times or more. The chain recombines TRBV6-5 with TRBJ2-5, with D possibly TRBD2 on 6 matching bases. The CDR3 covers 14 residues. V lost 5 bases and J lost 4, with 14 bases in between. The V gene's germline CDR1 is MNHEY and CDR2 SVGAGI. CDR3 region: CASSRSGIGETQYF. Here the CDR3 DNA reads TGTGCCAGCAGTCGTAGCGGAATAGGAGAGACCCAGTACTTC.

CDR3 sequence (DNA): TGTGCCAGCAGCCAAGAGGAGCCAGGAAACACCATATATTTT. Protein product: CASSQEEPGNTIYF. The gene calls are TRBV14 and TRBJ1-3; D is undetermined. V gave up 0 bases and J gave up 4 bases, with 7 bases separating them. Germline V gene lookup returns CDR1 SGHDN and CDR2 FVKESK. The CDR3 covers 14 residues.

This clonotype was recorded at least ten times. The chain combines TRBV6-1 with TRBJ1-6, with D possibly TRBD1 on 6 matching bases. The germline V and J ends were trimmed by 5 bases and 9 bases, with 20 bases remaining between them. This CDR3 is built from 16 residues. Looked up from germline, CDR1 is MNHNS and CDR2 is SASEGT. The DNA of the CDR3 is TGTGCCAGCAGTCGAACGGGCAGGGGTAGTGGTTCACCCCTCCACTTT. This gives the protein CASSRTGRGSGSPLHF.

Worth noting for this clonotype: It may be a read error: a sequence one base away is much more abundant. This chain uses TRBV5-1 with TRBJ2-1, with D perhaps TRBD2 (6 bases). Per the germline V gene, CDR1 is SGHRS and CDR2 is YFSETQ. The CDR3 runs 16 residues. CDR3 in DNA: TGCGCCAACAGCGCGTCCGGGACTCTCTCCTACAATGAGCAGTTCTTC. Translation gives CANSASGTLSYNEQFF.

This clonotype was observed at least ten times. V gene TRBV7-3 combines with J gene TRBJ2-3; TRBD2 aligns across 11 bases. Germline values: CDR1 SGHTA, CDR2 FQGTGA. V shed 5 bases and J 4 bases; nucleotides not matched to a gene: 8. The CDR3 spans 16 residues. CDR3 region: CASSLTSGTLPDTQYF. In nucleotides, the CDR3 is TGTGCCAGCAGCCTGACTAGCGGGACTCTGCCAGATACGCAGTATTTT.